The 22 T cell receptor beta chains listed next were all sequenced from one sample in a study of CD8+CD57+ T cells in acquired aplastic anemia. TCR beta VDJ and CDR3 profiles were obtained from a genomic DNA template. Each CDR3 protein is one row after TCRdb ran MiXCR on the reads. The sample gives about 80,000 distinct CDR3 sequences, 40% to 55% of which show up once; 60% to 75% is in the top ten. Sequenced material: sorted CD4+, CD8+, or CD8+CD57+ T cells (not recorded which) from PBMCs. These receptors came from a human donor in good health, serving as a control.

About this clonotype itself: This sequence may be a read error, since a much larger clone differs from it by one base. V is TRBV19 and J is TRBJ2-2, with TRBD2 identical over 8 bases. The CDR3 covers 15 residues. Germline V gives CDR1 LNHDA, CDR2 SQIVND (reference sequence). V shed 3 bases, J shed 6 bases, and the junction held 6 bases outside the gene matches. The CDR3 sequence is CASSIREGDAGELFF. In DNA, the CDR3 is TGTGCCAGTAGTATCCGGGAGGGAGACGCCGGGGAGCTGTTTTTT.

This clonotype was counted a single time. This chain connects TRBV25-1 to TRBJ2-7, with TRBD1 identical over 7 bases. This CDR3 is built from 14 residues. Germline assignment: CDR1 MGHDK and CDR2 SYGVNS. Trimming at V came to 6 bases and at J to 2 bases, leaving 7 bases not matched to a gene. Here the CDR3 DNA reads TGTGCCAGCAGCCCGACAGGGCCCACCTACGAGCAGTACTTC. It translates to CASSPTGPTYEQYF.

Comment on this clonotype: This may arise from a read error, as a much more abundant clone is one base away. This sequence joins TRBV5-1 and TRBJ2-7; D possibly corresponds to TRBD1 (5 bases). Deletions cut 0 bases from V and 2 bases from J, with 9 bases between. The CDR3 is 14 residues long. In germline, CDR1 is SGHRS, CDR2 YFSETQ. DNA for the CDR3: TGCGCCAGCAGCTTGGGGTCGACAGCCTACGAGCAGTACTTC. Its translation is CASSLGSTAYEQYF.

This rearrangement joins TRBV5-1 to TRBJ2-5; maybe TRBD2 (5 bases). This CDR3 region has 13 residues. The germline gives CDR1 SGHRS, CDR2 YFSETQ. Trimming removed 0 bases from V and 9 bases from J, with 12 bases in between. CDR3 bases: TGCGCCAGCAGCTTGGGGGGTACGGAGGCCCAGTACTTC. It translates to CASSLGGTEAQYF.

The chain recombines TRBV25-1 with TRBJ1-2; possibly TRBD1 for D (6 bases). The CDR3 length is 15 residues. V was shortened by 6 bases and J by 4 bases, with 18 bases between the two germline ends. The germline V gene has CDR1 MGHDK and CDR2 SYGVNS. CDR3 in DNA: TGTGCCAGCAGCGAGACGGGGGCCGGTCTCTATGGCTACACCTTC. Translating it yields CASSETGAGLYGYTF.

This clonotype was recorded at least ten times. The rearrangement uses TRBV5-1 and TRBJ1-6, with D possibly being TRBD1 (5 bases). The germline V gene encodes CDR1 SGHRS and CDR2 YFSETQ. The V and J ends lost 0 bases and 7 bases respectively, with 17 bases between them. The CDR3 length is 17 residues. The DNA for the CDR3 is TGCGCCAGCAGCTTGGTTAGGGAGGGGTCCAAAAATTCACCCCTCCACTTT. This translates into CASSLVREGSKNSPLHF.

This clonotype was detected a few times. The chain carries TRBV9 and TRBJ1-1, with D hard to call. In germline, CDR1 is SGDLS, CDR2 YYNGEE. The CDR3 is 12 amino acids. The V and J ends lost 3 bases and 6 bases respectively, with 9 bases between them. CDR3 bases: TGTGCCAGCAGCGCACCCCCATCTGAAGCTTTCTTT. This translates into CASSAPPSEAFF.

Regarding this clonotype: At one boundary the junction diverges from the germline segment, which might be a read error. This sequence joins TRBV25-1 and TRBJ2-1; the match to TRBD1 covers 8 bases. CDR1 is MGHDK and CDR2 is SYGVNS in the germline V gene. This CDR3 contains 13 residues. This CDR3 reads CASSEVPPGQVIF. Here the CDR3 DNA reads TGTGCCAGCAGTGAAGTTCCCCCGGGACAGGTAATCTTC. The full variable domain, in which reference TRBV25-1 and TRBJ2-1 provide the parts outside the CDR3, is EADIYQTPRYLVIGTGKKITLECSQTMGHDKMYWYQQDPGMELHLIHYSYGVNSTEKGDLSSESTVSRIRTEHFPLTLESARPSHTSQYLCASSEVPPGQVIFGPGTRLTVL.

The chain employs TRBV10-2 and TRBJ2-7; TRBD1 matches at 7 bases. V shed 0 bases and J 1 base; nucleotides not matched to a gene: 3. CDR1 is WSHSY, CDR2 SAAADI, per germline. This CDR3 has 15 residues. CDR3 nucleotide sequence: TGCGCCAGCAGTGAGTCAAACAGGGGATCCTACGAGCAGTACTTC. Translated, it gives CASSESNRGSYEQYF.

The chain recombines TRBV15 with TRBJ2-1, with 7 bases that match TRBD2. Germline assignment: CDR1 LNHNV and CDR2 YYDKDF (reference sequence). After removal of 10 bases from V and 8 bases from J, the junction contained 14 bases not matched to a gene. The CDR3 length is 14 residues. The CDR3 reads CASRYSGPGDEQFF. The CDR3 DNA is TGTGCCAGCAGGTATAGCGGGCCTGGGGATGAGCAGTTCTTC. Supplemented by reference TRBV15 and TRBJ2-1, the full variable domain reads DAMVIQNPRYQVTQFGKPVTLSCSQTLNHNVMYWYQQKSSQAPKLLFHYYDKDFNNEADTPDNFQSRRPNTSFCFLDIRSPGLGDTAMYLCASRYSGPGDEQFFGPGTRLTVL.

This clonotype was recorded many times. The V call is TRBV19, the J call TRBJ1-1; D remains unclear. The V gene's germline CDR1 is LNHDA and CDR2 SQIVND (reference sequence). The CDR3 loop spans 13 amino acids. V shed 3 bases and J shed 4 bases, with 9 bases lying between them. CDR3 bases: TGTGCCAGTAGTATTACTCTGGGCACTGAAGCTTTCTTT. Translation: CASSITLGTEAFF.

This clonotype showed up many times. The CDR3 loop reads CAIKSSNEQFF. The CDR3, as DNA: TGTGCCATCAAATCATCCAATGAGCAGTTCTTC. This rearrangement joins TRBV10-3 to TRBJ2-1; D unclear. V lost 7 bases and J lost 6, with 7 bases in between. CDR3 length: 11 amino acids. Per germline, CDR1 ENHRY and CDR2 SYGVKD.

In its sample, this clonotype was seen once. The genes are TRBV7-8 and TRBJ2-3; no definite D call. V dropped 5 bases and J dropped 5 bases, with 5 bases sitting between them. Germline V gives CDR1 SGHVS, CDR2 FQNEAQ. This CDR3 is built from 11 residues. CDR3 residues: CASSPQDTQYF. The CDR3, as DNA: TGTGCCAGCAGCCCTCAAGATACGCAGTATTTT.

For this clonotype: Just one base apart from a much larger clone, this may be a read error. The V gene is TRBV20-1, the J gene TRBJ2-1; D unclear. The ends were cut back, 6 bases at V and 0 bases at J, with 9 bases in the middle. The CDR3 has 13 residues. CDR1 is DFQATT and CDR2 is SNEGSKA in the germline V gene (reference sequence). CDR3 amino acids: CSAGDLSYNEQFF. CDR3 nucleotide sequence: TGCAGTGCCGGAGACCTCTCCTACAATGAGCAGTTCTTC.

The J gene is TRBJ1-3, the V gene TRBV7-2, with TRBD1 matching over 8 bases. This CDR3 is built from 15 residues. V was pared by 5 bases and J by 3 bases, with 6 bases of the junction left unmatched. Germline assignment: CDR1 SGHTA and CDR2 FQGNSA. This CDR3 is CASSPLTGVGNTIYF. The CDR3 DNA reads TGTGCCAGCAGCCCTCTGACAGGGGTTGGAAACACCATATATTTT.

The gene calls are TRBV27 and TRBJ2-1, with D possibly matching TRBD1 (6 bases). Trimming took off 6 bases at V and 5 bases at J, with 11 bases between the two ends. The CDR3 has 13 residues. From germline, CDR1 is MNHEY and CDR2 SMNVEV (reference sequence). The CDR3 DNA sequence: TGTGCCAGCAGGTGGACAGACAACAATGAGCAGTTCTTC. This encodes CASRWTDNNEQFF.

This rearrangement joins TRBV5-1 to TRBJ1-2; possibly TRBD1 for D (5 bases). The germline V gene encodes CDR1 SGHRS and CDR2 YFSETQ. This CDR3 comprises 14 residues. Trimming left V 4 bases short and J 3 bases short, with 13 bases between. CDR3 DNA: TGCGCCAGCAGCAGCCCAGGGATCGACTATGGCTACACCTTC. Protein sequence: CASSSPGIDYGYTF.

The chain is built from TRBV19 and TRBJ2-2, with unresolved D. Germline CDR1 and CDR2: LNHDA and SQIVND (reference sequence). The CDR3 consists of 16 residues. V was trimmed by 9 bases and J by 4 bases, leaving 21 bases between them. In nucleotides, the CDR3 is TGTGCCAGCTTGCGCCGATCGGGTTTGGGCACCGGGGAGCTGTTTTTT. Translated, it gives CASLRRSGLGTGELFF.

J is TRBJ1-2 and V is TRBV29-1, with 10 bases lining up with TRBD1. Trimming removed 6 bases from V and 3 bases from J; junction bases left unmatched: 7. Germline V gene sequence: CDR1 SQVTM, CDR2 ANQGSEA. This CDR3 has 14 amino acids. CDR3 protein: CSVERQGAYYGYTF. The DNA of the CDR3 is TGCAGCGTGGAAAGACAGGGGGCTTACTATGGCTACACCTTC.

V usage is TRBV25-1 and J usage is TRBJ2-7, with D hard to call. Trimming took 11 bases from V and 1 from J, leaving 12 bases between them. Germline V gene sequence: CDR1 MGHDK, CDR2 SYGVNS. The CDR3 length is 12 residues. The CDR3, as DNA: TGTGCCTGGAGTGGGCAATCCTACGAGCAGTACTTC. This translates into CAWSGQSYEQYF.

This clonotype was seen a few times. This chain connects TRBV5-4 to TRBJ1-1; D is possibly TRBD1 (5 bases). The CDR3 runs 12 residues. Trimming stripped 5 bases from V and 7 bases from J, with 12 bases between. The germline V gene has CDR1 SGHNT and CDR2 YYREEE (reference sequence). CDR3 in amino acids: CASSPRGGEAFF. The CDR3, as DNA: TGTGCCAGCAGTCCGCGGGGCGGTGAAGCTTTCTTT. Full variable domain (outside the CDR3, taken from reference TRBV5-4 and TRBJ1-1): ETGVTQSPTHLIKTRGQQVTLRCSSQSGHNTVSWYQQALGQGPQFIFQYYREEENGRGNFPPRFSGLQFPNYSSELNVNALELDDSALYLCASSPRGGEAFFGQGTRLTVV.

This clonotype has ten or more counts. The CDR3 sequence is CASSPRGGIEQYF. CDR3 nucleotide sequence: TGTGCCAGCAGCCCGCGAGGGGGTATCGAGCAGTACTTC. The chain uses TRBV7-9 and TRBJ2-7; D is possibly TRBD1 (6 bases). The CDR3 is 13 residues long. V shed 5 bases and J shed 6 bases, with 14 bases lying between them. Germline values: CDR1 SEHNR, CDR2 FQNEAQ (reference sequence).